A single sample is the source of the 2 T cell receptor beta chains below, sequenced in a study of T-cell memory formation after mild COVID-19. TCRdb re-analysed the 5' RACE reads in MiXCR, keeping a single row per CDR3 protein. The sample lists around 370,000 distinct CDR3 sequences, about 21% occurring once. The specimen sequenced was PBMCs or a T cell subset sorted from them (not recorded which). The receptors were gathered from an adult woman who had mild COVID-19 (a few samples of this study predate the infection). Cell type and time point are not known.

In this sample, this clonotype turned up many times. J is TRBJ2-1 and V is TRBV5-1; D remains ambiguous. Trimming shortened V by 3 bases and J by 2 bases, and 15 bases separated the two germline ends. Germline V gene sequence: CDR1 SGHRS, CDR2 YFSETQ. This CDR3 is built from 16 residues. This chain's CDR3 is CASSWGWANTYNEQFF. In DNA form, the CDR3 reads TGCGCCAGCAGCTGGGGTTGGGCCAACACCTACAATGAGCAGTTCTTC.

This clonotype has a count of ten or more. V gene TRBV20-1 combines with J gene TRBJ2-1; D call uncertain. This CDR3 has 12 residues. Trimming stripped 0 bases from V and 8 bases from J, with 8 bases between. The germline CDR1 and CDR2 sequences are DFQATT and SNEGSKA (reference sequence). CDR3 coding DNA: TGCAGTGCTAGAGATCGGGTCTATGAGCAGTTCTTC. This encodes CSARDRVYEQFF.